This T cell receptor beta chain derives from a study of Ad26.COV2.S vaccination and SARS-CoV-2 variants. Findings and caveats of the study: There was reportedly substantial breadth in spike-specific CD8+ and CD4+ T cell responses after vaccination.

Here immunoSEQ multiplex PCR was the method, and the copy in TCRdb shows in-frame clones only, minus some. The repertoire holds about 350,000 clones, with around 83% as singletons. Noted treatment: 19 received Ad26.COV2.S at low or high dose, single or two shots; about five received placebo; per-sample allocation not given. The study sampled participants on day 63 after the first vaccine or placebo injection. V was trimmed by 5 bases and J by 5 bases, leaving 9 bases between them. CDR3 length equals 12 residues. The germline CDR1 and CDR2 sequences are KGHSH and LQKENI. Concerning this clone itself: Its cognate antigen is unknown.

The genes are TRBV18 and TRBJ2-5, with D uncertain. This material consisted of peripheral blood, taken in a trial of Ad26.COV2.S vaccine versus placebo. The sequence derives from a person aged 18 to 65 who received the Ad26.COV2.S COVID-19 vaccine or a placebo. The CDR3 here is CASSSSDETQYF. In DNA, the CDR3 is TGTGCCAGCTCATCCTCGGACGAGACCCAGTACTTC.